The 25 T cell receptor beta chains presented below share a single source sample, sequenced in a study of post-analysis software for immune sequencing data. General study points: A few TRBV segments appeared more often in patients than in controls, and TRBV5-6, TRBV5-1 and TRBV20-1 were among these.

The antigens these receptors bind are not known. cDNA libraries of TCR beta carried unique molecular identifiers. TCRdb ran MiXCR on the PCR reads and lists one entry per CDR3 protein. There are roughly 800,000 distinct CDR3 sequences in the sample; less than 35% occur only once, and around 0.56% lies in the top ten. Sequencing was performed on blood. The receptors were gathered from a girl aged 5-17 years with multiple sclerosis.

The V gene is TRBV5-1, the J gene TRBJ2-5, with TRBD2 identical over 7 bases. CDR1 is SGHRS, CDR2 YFSETQ, per germline. V dropped 4 bases and J dropped 5; count of bases not matched to a gene: 11. The CDR3 consists of 15 residues. CDR3 sequence (DNA): TGCGCCAGCAGCGGTTCTGGGGGGGTCGGGGAGACCCAGTACTTC. Its translation is CASSGSGGVGETQYF.

The chain combines TRBV24-1 with TRBJ2-2, with 7 bases fitting TRBD1. Looked up from germline, CDR1 is KGHDR and CDR2 is SFDVKD. V was pared by 9 bases and J by 3 bases, with 3 bases of the junction left unmatched. This CDR3 contains 13 residues. This CDR3 reads CATRGTDTGELFF. As DNA, the CDR3 is TGTGCCACCCGAGGGACAGACACCGGGGAGCTGTTTTTT.

This clonotype has a handful of counts. V is TRBV15 and J is TRBJ2-3; 8 bases are a match to TRBD2. Germline V gene sequence: CDR1 LNHNV, CDR2 YYDKDF (reference sequence). V shed 2 bases and J 5 bases; nucleotides not matched to a gene: 6. This CDR3 comprises 15 residues. For the CDR3, the DNA is TGTGCCACCAGCAGACCTTGGCGGGAGGAAGATACGCAGTATTTT. This sequence encodes CATSRPWREEDTQYF. Filled out from reference TRBV15 and TRBJ2-3, the complete variable domain reads DAMVIQNPRYQVTQFGKPVTLSCSQTLNHNVMYWYQQKSSQAPKLLFHYYDKDFNNEADTPDNFQSRRPNTSFCFLDIRSPGLGDTAMYLCATSRPWREEDTQYFGPGTRLTVL.

The chain is built from TRBV7-9 and TRBJ2-7, with D perhaps TRBD1 or TRBD2 (6 bases each). The J call could be wrong; TRBJ2-5 is a better fit for the DNA end. From germline, CDR1 is SEHNR and CDR2 FQNEAQ (reference sequence). This CDR3 is 16 amino acids long. The CDR3 sequence is CASSSLRGESSETQYF. Written as DNA, the CDR3 is TGTGCCAGCAGCTCGCTTAGGGGGGAGTCGTCGGAGACCCAGTACTTC.

This clonotype was seen more than once but under ten times. V gene TRBV6-5 combines with J gene TRBJ2-3, with D unclear. Germline V gives CDR1 MNHEY, CDR2 SVGAGI. The CDR3 sequence is 14 residues long. V was shortened by 5 bases and J by 5 bases, with 14 bases between the two germline ends. The DNA for the CDR3 is TGTGCCAGCAGTGCATCAGTGGTAGGAGATACGCAGTATTTT. Translated, it gives CASSASVVGDTQYF.

The chain recombines TRBV20-1 with TRBJ2-7, with D perhaps TRBD2 (5 bases). Germline V gene sequence: CDR1 DFQATT, CDR2 SNEGSKA (reference sequence). The CDR3 contains 16 residues. V was clipped by 4 bases and J by 2 bases, with 21 bases between them. CDR3 in amino acids: CSANPPLEEATYEQYF. The CDR3 DNA sequence: TGCAGTGCTAACCCCCCGTTGGAGGAGGCAACCTACGAGCAGTACTTC.

This clonotype was observed at least ten times. This rearrangement joins TRBV5-1 to TRBJ1-2; D is undetermined. The CDR3 length is 12 residues. Per the germline V gene, CDR1 is SGHRS and CDR2 is YFSETQ. V was shortened by 3 bases and J by 2 bases, with 5 bases between the two germline ends. The CDR3: CASSSDNYGYTF. The CDR3 DNA sequence: TGCGCCAGCAGCTCGGACAACTATGGCTACACCTTC.

This chain links TRBV18 with TRBJ2-6, with D possibly being TRBD1 (6 bases). Looked up from germline, CDR1 is KGHSH and CDR2 is LQKENI. CDR3 length: 20 residues. V was clipped by 3 bases and J by 1 base, with 22 bases between them. The CDR3 DNA follows: TGTGCCAGCTCACCGCCCCTTCCGGGACATCTATCTTCTGGGGCCAACGTCCTGACTTTC. It yields the protein CASSPPLPGHLSSGANVLTF.

This clonotype was recorded a few times. The rearrangement joins TRBV6-1 to TRBJ2-5, with D perhaps matching TRBD1 (5 bases). The CDR3 spans 13 residues. Germline V gene data show CDR1 as MNHNS and CDR2 as SASEGT. Trimming took off 10 bases at V and 5 bases at J, with 17 bases between the two ends. DNA for the CDR3: TGTGCCATAATGGACACCCTGAGGGAGACCCAGTACTTC. Encoded protein: CAIMDTLRETQYF.

CDR3 region: CAISDSLAGGTDTQYF. The CDR3 DNA follows: TGTGCCATCAGTGACTCGTTAGCGGGAGGCACAGATACGCAGTATTTT. The chain uses TRBV10-3 and TRBJ2-3; 9 nucleotides line up with TRBD2. This CDR3 has 16 amino acids. Germline values: CDR1 ENHRY, CDR2 SYGVKD. Germline trimming cut 3 bases from V and 1 base from J; bases unmatched to any gene: 5.

This clonotype was counted only a few times. The J gene is TRBJ2-3, the V gene TRBV14; 8 bases map to TRBD2. Germline trimming cut 2 bases from V and 3 bases from J; bases unmatched to any gene: 7. CDR3 size: 16 residues. Germline loops: CDR1 SGHDN, CDR2 FVKESK. Here the CDR3 DNA reads TGTGCCAGCAGCCAATACCCGGGACTAGGAACAGATACGCAGTATTTT. Protein sequence: CASSQYPGLGTDTQYF. Full variable domain (remainder filled in from reference TRBV14 and TRBJ2-3): EAGVTQFPSHSVIEKGQTVTLRCDPISGHDNLYWYRRVMGKEIKFLLHFVKESKQDESGMPNNRFLAERTGGTYSTLKVQPAELEDSGVYFCASSQYPGLGTDTQYFGPGTRLTVL.

The chain combines TRBV3-1 with TRBJ2-5; 8 bases map to TRBD2. Germline CDR1 and CDR2: LGHDT and YNNKEL (reference sequence). The junction had 12 bases not matched to a gene; V was cut back by 7 bases and J by 5 bases. The CDR3 has 15 amino acids. This CDR3 is CASISAGADWETQYF. DNA of the CDR3: TGTGCCAGCATTTCAGCGGGAGCGGATTGGGAGACCCAGTACTTC.

A few counts support this clonotype. The genes are TRBV10-3 and TRBJ2-1, with D possibly being TRBD1 (6 bases). CDR3 length: 13 residues. The V end lost 11 bases, the J end lost 1 base, and 12 bases lay between the germline ends. Germline V CDR1 and CDR2: ENHRY, SYGVKD. CDR3 protein: CAATGKSYNEQFF. The CDR3 DNA is TGTGCCGCCACAGGGAAGTCCTACAATGAGCAGTTCTTC.

The V call is TRBV4-2, the J call TRBJ1-1, with D maybe TRBD1 (5 bases). Trimming pared 1 base from V and 5 bases from J, leaving 17 bases between. From germline, CDR1 is LGHNA and CDR2 YNFKEQ. CDR3 size: 16 residues. For the CDR3, the DNA is TGTGCCAGCAGCCAAGGGGTAGCAGTCAGGGATACTGAAGCTTTCTTT. It yields the protein CASSQGVAVRDTEAFF.

The V call is TRBV7-2, the J call TRBJ2-4; D remains ambiguous. CDR3 size: 12 residues. Germline values: CDR1 SGHTA, CDR2 FQGNSA. V dropped 1 base and J dropped 8 bases, with 6 bases sitting between them. CDR3 amino acids: CASSLDGDIQYF. CDR3 DNA: TGTGCCAGCAGCTTAGACGGCGACATTCAGTACTTC.

The chain joins TRBV10-3 to TRBJ2-3; TRBD2 aligns across 7 bases. This CDR3 has 14 amino acids. J gave up 4 bases and V 6 bases, and 7 bases lay outside the gene matches. Germline V lookup: CDR1 ENHRY, CDR2 SYGVKD. The CDR3 spells CAIRASGPSDTQYF. DNA of the CDR3: TGTGCCATCAGGGCTAGCGGACCCTCAGATACGCAGTATTTT.

This chain links TRBV10-3 with TRBJ1-1; 7 positions match TRBD1. In germline, CDR1 is ENHRY, CDR2 SYGVKD. The CDR3 extends over 10 amino acids. J was trimmed by 8 bases and V by 8 bases; bases with no gene match: 2. Here the CDR3 reads CAIGDSEAFF. CDR3 in DNA: TGTGCCATCGGGGACAGCGAAGCTTTCTTT.

The chain combines TRBV5-1 with TRBJ2-1, with 10 nucleotides matching TRBD1. Germline V gene data show CDR1 as SGHRS and CDR2 as YFSETQ. This CDR3 is built from 16 residues. The J segment lost 7 bases and the V segment lost 4 bases, leaving 11 bases of the junction unmatched. This CDR3 is CASSVDPGQGLNEQFF. DNA for the CDR3: TGCGCCAGCAGCGTAGACCCGGGACAGGGGCTTAATGAGCAGTTCTTC.

To note about this clonotype: This clone may be a read error of a much larger clone one base away. V usage is TRBV7-9 and J usage is TRBJ2-1, with D unclear. V lost 1 base, J lost 13 bases, and 17 bases lay in between. The CDR3 consists of 14 residues. CDR1 SEHNR and CDR2 FQNEAQ come from the germline V gene (reference sequence). The CDR3 loop is CASSLEPNQETQFF. CDR3 DNA: TGTGCCAGCAGCTTAGAGCCCAACCAAGAGACCCAGTTCTTC. Full variable domain (missing parts from reference TRBV7-9 and TRBJ2-1): DTGVSQNPRHKITKRGQNVTFRCDPISEHNRLYWYRQTLGQGPEFLTYFQNEAQLEKSRLLSDRFSAERPKGSFSTLEIQRTEQGDSAMYLCASSLEPNQETQFFGPGTRLTVL.

This chain uses TRBV3-1 with TRBJ2-5; 10 bases match TRBD2. There are 15 residues in the CDR3. Germline-derived CDR1 and CDR2 are LGHDT and YNNKEL (reference sequence). After removal of 3 bases from V and 5 bases from J, the junction contained 6 bases not matched to a gene. As DNA, the CDR3 is TGTGCCAGCAGCCATCAGCGGGGGGGCCCTGAGACCCAGTACTTC. This sequence encodes CASSHQRGGPETQYF.

This clonotype was counted between two and nine times. Here the CDR3 reads CASSLALDREQFF. The CDR3 bases are TGCGCCAGCAGCTTGGCTCTGGACAGGGAGCAGTTCTTC. The rearrangement joins TRBV5-1 to TRBJ2-1, with 7 positions matching TRBD1. The germline gives CDR1 SGHRS, CDR2 YFSETQ. V dropped 0 bases and J dropped 10; count of bases not matched to a gene: 4. The CDR3 is 13 residues long.

About this clonotype itself: Possible read error: a much larger clone is one base away. The gene calls are TRBV12-3 or TRBV12-4 and TRBJ2-1; D is unresolved. This CDR3 has 15 amino acids. The CDR3 DNA reads TGTGCCAGCAGTTTAATTGGGGTTCCCTACAATGGGCAGTTCTTC. It is translated as CASSLIGVPYNGQFF.

The chain uses TRBV7-2 and TRBJ2-3, with TRBD2 identical over 9 bases. From germline, CDR1 is SGHTA and CDR2 FQGNSA. With 2 bases clipped from V and 0 bases from J, the junction kept 3 bases outside the gene matches. This CDR3 region has 16 residues. The CDR3 coding sequence is TGTGCCAGCAGCTTAAGCGGGGGGACTAGCACAGATACGCAGTATTTT. Translation gives CASSLSGGTSTDTQYF.

The gene calls are TRBV3-1 and TRBJ2-1; no clear D gene. This CDR3 is 13 amino acids long. CDR1 and CDR2 (germline): LGHDT, YNNKEL (reference sequence). Trimming took 3 bases from V and 8 from J, leaving 11 bases between them. The CDR3 protein is CASSQDEKDEQFF. The CDR3 DNA is TGTGCCAGCAGCCAGGACGAAAAAGATGAGCAGTTCTTC.

CDR3 sequence: CSARDGARGNEQYF. CDR3 nucleotide sequence: TGCAGTGCTAGAGATGGGGCCAGGGGCAACGAGCAGTACTTC. J is TRBJ2-7 and V is TRBV20-1; maybe TRBD1 (6 bases). This CDR3 region has 14 residues. V lost 0 bases and J lost 5, with 14 bases in between. Germline V gene sequence: CDR1 DFQATT, CDR2 SNEGSKA (reference sequence).